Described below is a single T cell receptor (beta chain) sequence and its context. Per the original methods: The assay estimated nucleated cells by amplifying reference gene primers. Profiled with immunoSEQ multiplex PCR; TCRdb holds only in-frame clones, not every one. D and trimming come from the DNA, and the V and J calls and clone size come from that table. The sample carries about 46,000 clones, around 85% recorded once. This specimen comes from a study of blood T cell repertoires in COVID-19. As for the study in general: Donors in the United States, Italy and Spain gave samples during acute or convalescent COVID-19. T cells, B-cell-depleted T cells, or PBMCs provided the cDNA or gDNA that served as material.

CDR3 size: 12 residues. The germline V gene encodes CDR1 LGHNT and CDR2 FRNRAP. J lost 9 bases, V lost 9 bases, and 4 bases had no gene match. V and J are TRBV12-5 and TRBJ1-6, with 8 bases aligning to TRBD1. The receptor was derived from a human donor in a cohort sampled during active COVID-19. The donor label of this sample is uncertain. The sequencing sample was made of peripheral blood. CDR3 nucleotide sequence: TGTGCTAGCCGGACAGGGCGTTCACCCCTCCACTTT. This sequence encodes CASRTGRSPLHF.